The clone carrying this T cell receptor beta chain was observed a few times. Germline V gene data show CDR1 as SGHRS and CDR2 as YFSETQ. After removal of 4 bases from V and 3 bases from J, the junction contained 3 bases not matched to a gene. CDR3 length: 16 residues. This record belongs to a study of T cells after yellow fever vaccination. TCRdb re-called the 5' RACE reads with MiXCR, one entry per CDR3 protein. This sample carries 280,000 or so distinct CDR3 sequences, approximately 10% of them seen once, and the ten largest clones take approximately 3.3%. This TCR was recovered from a man aged 18 to 35 who received the YFV17D yellow fever vaccine. The chain has TRBV5-1 and TRBJ2-3, with 15 bases identical to TRBD2. The specimen was CD4+ T cells sorted from PBMCs, collected 5 days after the yellow fever booster vaccination. The chain's CDR3 is CASSVGTSGGTDTQYF. CDR3 bases: TGCGCCAGCAGCGTGGGGACTAGCGGGGGGACAGATACGCAGTATTTT.